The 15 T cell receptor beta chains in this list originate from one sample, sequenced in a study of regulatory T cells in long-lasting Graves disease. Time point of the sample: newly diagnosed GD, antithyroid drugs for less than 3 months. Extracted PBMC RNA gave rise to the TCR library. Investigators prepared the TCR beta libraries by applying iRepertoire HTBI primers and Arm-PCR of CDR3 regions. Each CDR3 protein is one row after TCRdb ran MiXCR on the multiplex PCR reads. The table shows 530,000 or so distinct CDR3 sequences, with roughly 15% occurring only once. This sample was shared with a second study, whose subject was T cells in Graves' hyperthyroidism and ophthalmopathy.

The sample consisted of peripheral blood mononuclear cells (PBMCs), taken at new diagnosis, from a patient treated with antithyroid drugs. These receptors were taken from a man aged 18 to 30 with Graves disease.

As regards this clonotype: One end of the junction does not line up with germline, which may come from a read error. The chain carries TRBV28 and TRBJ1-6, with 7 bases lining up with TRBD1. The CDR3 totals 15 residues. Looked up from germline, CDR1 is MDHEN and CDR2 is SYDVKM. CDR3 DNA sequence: TGTGCCAGCAGCCAGGGACAGACCCTAAATTCACACCTCCACTTT. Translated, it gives CASSQGQTLNSHLHF.

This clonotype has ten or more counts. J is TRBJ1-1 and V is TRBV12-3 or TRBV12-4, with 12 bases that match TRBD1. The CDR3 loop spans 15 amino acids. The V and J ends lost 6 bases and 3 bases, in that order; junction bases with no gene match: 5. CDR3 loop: CASRGGTGGHTEAFF. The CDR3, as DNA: TGTGCCAGCAGGGGCGGGACAGGGGGCCACACTGAAGCTTTCTTT.

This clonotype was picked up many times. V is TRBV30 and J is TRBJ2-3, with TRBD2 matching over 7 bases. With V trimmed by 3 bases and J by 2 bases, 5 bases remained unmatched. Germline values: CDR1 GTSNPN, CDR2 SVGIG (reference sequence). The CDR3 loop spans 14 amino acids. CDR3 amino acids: CAWSLAVLTDTQYF. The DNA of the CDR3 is TGTGCCTGGAGCCTAGCGGTTCTCACAGATACGCAGTATTTT.

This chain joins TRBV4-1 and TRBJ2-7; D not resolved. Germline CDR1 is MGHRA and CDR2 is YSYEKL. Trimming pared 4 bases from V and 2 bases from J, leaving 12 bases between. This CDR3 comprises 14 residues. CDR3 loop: CASSLTGSTYEQYF. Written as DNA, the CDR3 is TGCGCCAGCAGCCTTACCGGTTCCACCTACGAGCAGTACTTC.

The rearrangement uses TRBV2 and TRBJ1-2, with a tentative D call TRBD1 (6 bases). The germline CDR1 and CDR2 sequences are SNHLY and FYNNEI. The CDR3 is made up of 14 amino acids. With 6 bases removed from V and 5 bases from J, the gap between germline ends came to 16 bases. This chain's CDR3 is CASSDGTRGYGYTF. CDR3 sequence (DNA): TGTGCCAGCAGCGATGGGACAAGGGGGTATGGCTACACCTTC.

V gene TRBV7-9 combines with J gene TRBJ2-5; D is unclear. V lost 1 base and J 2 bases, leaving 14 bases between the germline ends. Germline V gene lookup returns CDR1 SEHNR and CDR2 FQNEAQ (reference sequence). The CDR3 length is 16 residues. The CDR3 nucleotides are TGTGCCAGCAGCTTAGTGGCCCGCGTAGAACAAGAGACCCAGTACTTC. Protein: CASSLVARVEQETQYF.

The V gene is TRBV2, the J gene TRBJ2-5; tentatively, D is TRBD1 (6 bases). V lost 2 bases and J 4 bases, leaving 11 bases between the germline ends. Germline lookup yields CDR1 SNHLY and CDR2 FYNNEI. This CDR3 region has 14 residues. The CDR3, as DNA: TGTGCCAGCAGTGAATGGCAGGGGTCAGAGACCCAGTACTTC. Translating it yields CASSEWQGSETQYF.

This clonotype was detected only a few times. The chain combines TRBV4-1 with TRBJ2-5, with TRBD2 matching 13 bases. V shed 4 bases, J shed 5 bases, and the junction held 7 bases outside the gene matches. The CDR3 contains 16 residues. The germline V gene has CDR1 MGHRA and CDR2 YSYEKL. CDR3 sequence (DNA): TGCGCCAGCAGCCTCAGGACTAGCGGGAGCGGTGAGACCCAGTACTTC. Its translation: CASSLRTSGSGETQYF.

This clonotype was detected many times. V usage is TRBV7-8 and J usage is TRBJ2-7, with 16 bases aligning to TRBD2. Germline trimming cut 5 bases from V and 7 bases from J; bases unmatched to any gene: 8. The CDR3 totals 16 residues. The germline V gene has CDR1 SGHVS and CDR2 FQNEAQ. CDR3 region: CASSTGTSGRAGEQYF. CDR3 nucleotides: TGTGCCAGCAGCACCGGGACTAGCGGGAGGGCCGGAGAGCAGTACTTC.

The CDR3 DNA sequence: TGTGCCAGCTCACCCGACAGTGACAGAAACATTCAGTACTTC. Residues: CASSPDSDRNIQYF. The genes are TRBV18 and TRBJ2-4; tentatively, D is TRBD1 (5 bases). With 3 bases removed from V and 6 bases from J, the gap between germline ends came to 12 bases. The CDR3 loop spans 14 amino acids. Germline V CDR1 and CDR2: KGHSH, LQKENI.

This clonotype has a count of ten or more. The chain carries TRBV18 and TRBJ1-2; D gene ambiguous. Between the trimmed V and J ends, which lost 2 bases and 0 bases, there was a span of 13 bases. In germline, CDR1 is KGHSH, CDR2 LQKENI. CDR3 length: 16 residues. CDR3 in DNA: TGTGCCAGCTCACCATACAGCGACTCAGCTAACTATGGCTACACCTTC. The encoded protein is CASSPYSDSANYGYTF.

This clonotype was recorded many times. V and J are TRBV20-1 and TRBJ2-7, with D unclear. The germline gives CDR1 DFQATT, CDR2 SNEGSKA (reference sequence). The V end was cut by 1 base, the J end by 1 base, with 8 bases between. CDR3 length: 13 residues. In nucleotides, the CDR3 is TGCAGTGCTAGAGTGCCGGGTTCCTACGAGCAGTACTTC. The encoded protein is CSARVPGSYEQYF.

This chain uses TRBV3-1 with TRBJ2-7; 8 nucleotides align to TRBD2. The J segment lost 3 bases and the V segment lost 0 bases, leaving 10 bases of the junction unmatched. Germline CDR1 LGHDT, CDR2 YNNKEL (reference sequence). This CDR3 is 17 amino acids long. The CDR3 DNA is TGTGCCAGCAGCCAAGAGGGCGGGGCTAGCGGGCACTACGAGCAGTACTTC. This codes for CASSQEGGASGHYEQYF.

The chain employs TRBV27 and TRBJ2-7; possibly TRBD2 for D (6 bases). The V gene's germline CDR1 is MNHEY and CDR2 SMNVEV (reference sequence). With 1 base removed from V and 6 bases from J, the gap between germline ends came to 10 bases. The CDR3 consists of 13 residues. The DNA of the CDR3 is TGTGCCAGCAGTTTATTTGCGGGGCTCGAGCAGTACTTC. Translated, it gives CASSLFAGLEQYF.

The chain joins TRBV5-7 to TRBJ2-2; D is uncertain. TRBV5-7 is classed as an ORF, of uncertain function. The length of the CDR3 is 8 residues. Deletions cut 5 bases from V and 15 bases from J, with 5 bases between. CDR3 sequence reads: CASRLLFF. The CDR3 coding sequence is TGTGCCAGCAGGCTGTTGTTTTTT.